This T cell receptor beta chain was recorded in a study of T-cell reconstitution after alpha-beta-depleted transplantation in children. Study-level findings and limits: Reportedly, alpha-beta T cells present about two months post-transplant originated from several hundred expanded clones of graft origin. Newly produced T cells mostly accounted for T-cell counts and diversity one year post-transplant. There were some patients whose high TCRbeta diversity at day 60 came from surviving recipient T cells and thymic progenitors.

Worth noting for this clonotype: Its matching antigen is unknown.

This sample's TCRbeta library carried unique molecular identifier barcodes. A single record per CDR3 protein comes from TCRdb applying MiXCR to the PCR reads. Among 300,000 to 400,000 distinct CDR3 sequences listed, 15% to 20% were seen once. The TCR originated in a male patient aged 2-15 years who had a stem cell transplant for acute lymphoblastic leukemia, so the T cells may come from the graft donor. The input for sequencing was PBMCs, mostly from graft donor cells, taken 360 days after TCRalphabeta/CD19-depleted stem cell transplant.

CDR3 region: CSARDPKRGFRNEQFF. CDR3 nucleotide sequence: TGCAGTGCTAGAGATCCCAAAAGGGGTTTCCGGAATGAGCAGTTCTTC. The rearrangement links TRBV20-1 to TRBJ2-1; tentative D call: TRBD1 (5 bases). V lost 0 bases and J lost 7, with 19 bases in between. The CDR3 covers 16 residues. Germline assignment: CDR1 DFQATT and CDR2 SNEGSKA (reference sequence).